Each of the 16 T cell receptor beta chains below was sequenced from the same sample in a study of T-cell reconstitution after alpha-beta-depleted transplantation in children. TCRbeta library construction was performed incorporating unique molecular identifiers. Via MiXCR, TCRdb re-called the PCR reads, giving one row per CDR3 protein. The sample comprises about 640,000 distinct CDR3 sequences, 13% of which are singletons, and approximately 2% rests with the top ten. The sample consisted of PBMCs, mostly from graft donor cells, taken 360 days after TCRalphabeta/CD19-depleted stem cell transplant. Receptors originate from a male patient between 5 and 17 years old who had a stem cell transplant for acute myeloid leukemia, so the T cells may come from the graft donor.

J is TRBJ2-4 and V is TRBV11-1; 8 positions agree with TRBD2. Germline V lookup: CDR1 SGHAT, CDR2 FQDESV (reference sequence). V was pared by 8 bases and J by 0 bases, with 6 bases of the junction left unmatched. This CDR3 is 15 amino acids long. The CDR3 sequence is CASSLAELAKNIQYF. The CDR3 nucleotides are TGTGCCAGCTCACTAGCGGAACTAGCCAAAAACATTCAGTACTTC.

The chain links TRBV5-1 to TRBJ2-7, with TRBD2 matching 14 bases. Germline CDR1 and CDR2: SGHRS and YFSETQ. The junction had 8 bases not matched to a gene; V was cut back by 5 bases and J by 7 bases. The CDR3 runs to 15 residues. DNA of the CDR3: TGCGCCAGCAGAACCGGGACTAGCGGGAGTACGGAGCAGTACTTC. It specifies CASRTGTSGSTEQYF. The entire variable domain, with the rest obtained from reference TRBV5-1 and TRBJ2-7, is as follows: KAGVTQTPRYLIKTRGQQVTLSCSPISGHRSVSWYQQTPGQGLQFLFEYFSETQRNKGNFPGRFSGRQFSNSRSEMNVSTLELGDSALYLCASRTGTSGSTEQYFGPGTRLTVT.

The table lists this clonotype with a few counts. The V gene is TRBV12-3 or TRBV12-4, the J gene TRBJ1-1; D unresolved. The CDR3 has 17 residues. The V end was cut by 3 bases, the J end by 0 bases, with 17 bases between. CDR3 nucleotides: TGTGCCAGCAGTTTGACCCCATATGACGGATTGAACACTGAAGCTTTCTTT. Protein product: CASSLTPYDGLNTEAFF.

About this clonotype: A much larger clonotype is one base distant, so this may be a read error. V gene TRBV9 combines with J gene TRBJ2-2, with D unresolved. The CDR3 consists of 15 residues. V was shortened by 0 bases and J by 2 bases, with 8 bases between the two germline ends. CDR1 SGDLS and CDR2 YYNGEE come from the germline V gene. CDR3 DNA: TGTGCCAGCAGCGTAGGGCATGCAAACACCGGGGAGCTGTTTTTT. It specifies CASSVGHANTGELFF.

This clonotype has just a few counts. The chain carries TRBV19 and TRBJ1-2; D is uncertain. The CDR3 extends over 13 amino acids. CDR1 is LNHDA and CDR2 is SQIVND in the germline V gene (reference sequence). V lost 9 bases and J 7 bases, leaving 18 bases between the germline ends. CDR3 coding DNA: TGTGCCAGCACACGCGGAGCGACGGGTGGCTACACCTTC. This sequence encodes CASTRGATGGYTF.

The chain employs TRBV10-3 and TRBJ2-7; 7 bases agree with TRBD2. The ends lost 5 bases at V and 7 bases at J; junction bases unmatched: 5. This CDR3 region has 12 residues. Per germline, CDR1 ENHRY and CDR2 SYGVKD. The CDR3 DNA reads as TGTGCCATCAGTCCGACTAGCCGAGAGCAGTACTTC. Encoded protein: CAISPTSREQYF.

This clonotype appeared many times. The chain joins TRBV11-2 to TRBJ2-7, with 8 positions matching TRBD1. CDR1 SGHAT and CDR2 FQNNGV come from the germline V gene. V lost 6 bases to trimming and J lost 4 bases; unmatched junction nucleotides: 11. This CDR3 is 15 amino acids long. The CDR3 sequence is CASRSRRTGRYEQYF. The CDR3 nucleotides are TGTGCCAGCAGATCCCGGCGGACAGGGCGGTACGAGCAGTACTTC. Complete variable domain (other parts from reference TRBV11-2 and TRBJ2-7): EAGVAQSPRYKIIEKRQSVAFWCNPISGHATLYWYQQILGQGPKLLIQFQNNGVVDDSQLPKDRFSAERLKGVDSTLKIQPAKLEDSAVYLCASRSRRTGRYEQYFGPGTRLTVT.

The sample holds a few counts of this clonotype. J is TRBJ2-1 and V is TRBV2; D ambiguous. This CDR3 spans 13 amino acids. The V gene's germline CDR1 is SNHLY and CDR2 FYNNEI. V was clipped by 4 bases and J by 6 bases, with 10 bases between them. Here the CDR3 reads CASSADISNEQFF. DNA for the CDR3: TGTGCCAGCAGTGCAGATATTTCCAATGAGCAGTTCTTC.

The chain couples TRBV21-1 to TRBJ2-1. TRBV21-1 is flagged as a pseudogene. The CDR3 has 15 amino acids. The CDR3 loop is CASSKGDRRPDEQFF. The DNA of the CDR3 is TGTGCCAGCAGCAAAGGAGATAGACGGCCTGATGAGCAGTTCTTC.

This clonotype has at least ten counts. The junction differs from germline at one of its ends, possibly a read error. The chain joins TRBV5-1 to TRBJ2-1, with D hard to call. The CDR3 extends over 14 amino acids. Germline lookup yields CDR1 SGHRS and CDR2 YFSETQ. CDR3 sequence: CASSLKSSYNEQFF. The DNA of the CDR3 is TGTGCCAGCAGCTTAAAGAGCTCCTACAATGAGCAGTTCTTC.

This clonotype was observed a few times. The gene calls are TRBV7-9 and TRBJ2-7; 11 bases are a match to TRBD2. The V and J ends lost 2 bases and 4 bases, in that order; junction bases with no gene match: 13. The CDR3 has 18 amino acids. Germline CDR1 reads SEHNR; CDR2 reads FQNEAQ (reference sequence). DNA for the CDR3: TGTGCCAGCAGCTTAACTCGGGGACTGACTAGCGGGGCGTACGAGCAGTACTTC. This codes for CASSLTRGLTSGAYEQYF.

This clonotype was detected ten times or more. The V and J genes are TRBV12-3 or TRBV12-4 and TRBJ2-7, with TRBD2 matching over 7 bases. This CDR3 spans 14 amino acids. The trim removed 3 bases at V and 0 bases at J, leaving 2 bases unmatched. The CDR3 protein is CASSFREVSYEQYF. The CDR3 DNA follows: TGTGCCAGCAGTTTCCGGGAGGTCTCCTACGAGCAGTACTTC.

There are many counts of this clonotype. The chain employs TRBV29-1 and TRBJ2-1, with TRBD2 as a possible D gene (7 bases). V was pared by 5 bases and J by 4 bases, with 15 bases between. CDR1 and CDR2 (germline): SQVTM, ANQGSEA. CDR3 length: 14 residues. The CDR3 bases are TGCAGCGTTCGTGAGGGGGGGGCGTACAATGAGCAGTTCTTC. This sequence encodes CSVREGGAYNEQFF.

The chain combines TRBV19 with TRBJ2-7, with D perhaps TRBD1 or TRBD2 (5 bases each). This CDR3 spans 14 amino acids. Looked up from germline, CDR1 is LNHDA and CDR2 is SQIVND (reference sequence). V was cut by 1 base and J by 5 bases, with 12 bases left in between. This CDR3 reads CASSIVSGANEQYF. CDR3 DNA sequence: TGTGCCAGTAGTATAGTCTCCGGGGCCAACGAGCAGTACTTC.

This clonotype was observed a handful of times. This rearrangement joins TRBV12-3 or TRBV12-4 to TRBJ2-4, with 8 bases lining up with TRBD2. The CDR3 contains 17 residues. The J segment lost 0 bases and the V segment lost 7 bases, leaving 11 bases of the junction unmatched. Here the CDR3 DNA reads TGTGCCAGCACCCGTAGCGGGACATACCTAGCCAAAAACATTCAGTACTTC. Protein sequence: CASTRSGTYLAKNIQYF.

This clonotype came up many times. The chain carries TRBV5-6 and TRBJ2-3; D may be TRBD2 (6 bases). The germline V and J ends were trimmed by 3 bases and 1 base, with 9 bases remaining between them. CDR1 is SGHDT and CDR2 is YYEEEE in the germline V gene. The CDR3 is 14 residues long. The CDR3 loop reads CASSWGDGTDTQYF. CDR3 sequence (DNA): TGTGCCAGCAGCTGGGGGGACGGCACAGATACGCAGTATTTT.